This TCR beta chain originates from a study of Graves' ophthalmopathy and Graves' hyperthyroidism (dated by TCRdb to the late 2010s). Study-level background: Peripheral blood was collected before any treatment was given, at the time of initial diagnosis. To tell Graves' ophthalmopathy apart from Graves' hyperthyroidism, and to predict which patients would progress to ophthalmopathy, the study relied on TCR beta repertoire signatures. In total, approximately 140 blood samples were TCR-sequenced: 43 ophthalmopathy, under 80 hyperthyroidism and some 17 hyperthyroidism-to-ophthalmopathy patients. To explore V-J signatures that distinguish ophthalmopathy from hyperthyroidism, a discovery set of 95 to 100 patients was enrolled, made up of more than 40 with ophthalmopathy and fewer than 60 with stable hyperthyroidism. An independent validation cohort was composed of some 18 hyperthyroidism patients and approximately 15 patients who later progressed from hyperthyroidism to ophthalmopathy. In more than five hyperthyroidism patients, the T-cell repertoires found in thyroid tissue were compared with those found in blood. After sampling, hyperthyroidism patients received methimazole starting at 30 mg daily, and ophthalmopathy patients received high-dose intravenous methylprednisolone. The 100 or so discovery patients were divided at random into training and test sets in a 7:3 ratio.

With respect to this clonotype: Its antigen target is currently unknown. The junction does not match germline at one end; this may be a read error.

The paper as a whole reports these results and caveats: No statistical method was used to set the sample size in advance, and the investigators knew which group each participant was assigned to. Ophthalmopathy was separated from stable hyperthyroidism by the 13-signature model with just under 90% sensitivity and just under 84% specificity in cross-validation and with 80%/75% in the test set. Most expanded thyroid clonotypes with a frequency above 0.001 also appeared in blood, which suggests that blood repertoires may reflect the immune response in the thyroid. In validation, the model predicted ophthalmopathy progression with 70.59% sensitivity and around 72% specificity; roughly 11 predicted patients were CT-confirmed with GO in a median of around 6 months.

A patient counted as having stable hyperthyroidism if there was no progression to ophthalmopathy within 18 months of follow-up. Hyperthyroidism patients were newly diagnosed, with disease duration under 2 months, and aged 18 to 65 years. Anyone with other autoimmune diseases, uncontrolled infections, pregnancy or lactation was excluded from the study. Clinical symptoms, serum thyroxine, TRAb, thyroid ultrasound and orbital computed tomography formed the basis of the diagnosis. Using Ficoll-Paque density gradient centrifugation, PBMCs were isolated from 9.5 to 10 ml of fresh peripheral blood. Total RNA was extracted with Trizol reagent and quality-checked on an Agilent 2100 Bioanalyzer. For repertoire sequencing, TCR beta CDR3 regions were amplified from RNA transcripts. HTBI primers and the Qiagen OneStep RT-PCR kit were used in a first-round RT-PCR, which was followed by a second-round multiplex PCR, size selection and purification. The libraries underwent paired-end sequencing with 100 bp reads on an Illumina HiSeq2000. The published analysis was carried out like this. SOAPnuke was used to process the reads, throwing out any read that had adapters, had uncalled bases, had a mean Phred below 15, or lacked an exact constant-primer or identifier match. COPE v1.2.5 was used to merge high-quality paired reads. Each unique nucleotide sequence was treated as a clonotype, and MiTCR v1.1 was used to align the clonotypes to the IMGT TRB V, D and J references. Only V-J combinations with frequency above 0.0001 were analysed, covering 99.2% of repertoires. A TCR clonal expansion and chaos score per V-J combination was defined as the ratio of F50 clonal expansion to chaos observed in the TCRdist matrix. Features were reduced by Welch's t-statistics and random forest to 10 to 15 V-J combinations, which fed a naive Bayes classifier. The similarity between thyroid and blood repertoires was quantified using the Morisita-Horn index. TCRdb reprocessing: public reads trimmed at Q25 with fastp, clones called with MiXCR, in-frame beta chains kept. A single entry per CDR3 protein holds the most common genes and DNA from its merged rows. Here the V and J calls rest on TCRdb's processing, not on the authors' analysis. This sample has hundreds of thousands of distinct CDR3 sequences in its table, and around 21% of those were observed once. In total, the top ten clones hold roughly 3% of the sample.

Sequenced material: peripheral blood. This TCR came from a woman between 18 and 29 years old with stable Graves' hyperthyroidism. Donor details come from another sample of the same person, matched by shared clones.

The CDR3 loop reads CSTSRGIGLSYEQYF. In nucleotide form, the sequence is TGTTCCACCAGCAGGGGAATAGGTCTGTCCTACGAGCAGTACTTC. Recombination connected TRBV15 to TRBJ2-7, and TRBD1 may be the D gene, going by 6 matching bases. CDR1 is given as LNHNV and CDR2 as YYDKDF, both from the germline V gene (reference sequence). Its CDR3 holds 15 amino acids, cysteine through phenylalanine. The only DNA kept is the CDR3, 45 bases in frame from the first base. With the portions outside the CDR3 filled from the reference TRBV15 and TRBJ2-7 genes, the complete variable region becomes DAMVIQNPRYQVTQFGKPVTLSCSQTLNHNVMYWYQQKSSQAPKLLFHYYDKDFNNEADTPDNFQSRRPNTSFCFLDIRSPGLGDTAMYLCSTSRGIGLSYEQYFGPGTRLTVT.